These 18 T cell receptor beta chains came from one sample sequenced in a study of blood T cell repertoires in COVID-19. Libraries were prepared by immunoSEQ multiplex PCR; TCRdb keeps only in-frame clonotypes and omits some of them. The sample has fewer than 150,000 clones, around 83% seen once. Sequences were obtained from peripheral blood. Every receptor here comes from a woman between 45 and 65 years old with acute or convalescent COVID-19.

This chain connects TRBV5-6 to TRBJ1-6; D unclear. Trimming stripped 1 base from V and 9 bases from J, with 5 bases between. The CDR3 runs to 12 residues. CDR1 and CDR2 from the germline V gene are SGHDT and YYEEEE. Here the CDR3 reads CASSLTTSPLHF. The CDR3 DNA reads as TGTGCCAGCAGCTTGACAACTTCACCCCTCCACTTT.

CDR3 amino acids: CSAGAGPTSFF. CDR3 nucleotide sequence: TGCAGTGCTGGGGCTGGCCCTACTTCGTTCTTC. This chain connects TRBV20-1 to TRBJ2-1, with D maybe TRBD1 (5 bases). The V gene's germline CDR1 is DFQATT and CDR2 SNEGSKA (reference sequence). Trimming cost V 5 bases and J 15 bases, with 17 bases left between them. The CDR3 length is 11 residues.

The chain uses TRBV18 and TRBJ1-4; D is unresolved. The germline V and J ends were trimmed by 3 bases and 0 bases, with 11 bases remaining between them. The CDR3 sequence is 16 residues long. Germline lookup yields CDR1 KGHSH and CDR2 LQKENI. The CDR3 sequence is CASSPVRTATNEKLFF. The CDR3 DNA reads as TGTGCCAGCTCACCTGTTAGGACTGCAACTAATGAAAAACTGTTTTTT.

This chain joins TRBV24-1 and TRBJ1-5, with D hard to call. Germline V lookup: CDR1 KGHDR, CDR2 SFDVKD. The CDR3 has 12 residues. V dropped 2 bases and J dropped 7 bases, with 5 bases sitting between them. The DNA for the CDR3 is TGTGCCACCAGTGATTCTCTCCAGCCCCAGCATTTT. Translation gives CATSDSLQPQHF.

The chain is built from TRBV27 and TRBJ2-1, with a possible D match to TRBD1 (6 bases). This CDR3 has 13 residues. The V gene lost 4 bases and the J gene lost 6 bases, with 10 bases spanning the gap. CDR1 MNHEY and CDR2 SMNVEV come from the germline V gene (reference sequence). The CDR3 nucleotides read TGTGCCAGCAGTTATACAGGGTCCAATGAGCAGTTCTTC. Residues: CASSYTGSNEQFF.

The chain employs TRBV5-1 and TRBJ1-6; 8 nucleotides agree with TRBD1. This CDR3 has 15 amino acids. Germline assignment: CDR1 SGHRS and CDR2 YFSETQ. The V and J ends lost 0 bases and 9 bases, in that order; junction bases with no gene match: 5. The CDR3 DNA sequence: TGCGCCAGCAGCTTGGCGGACAGGGATGTTTCACCCCTCCACTTT. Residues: CASSLADRDVSPLHF.

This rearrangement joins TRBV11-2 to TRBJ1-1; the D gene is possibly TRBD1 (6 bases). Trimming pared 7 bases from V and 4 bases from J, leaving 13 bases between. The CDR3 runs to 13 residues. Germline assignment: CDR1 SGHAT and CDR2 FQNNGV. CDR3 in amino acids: CASTLGGSTEAFF. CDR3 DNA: TGTGCCAGCACTTTAGGGGGAAGCACTGAAGCTTTCTTT.

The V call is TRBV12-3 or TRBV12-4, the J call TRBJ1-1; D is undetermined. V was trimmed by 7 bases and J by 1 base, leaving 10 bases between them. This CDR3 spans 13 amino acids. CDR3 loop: CASTRQPNTEAFF. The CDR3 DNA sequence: TGTGCCAGCACCCGACAACCGAACACTGAAGCTTTCTTT.

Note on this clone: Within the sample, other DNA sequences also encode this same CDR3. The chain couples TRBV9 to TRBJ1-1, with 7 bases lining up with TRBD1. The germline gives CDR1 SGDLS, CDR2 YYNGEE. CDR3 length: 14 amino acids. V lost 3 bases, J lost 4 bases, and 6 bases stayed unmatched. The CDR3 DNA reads TGTGCCAGCAGCGCAACAGGGGTAGGCACTGAAGCTTTCTTT. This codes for CASSATGVGTEAFF.

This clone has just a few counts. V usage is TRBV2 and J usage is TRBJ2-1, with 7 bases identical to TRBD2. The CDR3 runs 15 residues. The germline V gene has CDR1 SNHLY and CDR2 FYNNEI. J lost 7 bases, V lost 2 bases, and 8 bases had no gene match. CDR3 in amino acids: CASSETLGGENEQFF. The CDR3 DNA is TGTGCCAGCAGTGAAACGTTGGGGGGGGAAAATGAGCAGTTCTTC.

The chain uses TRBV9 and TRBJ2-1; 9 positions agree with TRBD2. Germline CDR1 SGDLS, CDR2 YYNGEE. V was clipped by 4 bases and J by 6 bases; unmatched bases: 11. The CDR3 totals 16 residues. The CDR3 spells CASSPWGTSLSNEQFF. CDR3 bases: TGTGCCAGCAGCCCCTGGGGGACTAGCTTAAGCAATGAGCAGTTCTTC. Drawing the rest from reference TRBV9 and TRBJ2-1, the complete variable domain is DSGVTQTPKHLITATGQRVTLRCSPRSGDLSVYWYQQSLDQGLQFLIQYYNGEERAKGNILERFSAQQFPDLHSELNLSSLELGDSALYFCASSPWGTSLSNEQFFGPGTRLTVL.

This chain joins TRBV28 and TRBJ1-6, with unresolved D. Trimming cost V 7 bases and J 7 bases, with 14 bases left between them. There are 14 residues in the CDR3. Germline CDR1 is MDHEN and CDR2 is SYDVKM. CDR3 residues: CASTPGGKNSPLHF. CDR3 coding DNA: TGTGCCAGCACCCCTGGAGGGAAGAATTCACCCCTCCACTTT.

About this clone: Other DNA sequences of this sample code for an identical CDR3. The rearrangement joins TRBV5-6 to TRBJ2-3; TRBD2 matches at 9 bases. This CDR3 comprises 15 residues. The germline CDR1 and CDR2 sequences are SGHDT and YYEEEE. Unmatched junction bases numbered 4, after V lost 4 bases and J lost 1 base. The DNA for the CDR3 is TGTGCCAGCAGCCGGCGGACTAGCGGCACAGATACGCAGTATTTT. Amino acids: CASSRRTSGTDTQYF.

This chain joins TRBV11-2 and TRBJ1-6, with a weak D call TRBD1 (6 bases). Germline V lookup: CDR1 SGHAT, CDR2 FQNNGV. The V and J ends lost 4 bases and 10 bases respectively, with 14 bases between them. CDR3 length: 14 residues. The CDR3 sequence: CASSSDSPFSPLHF. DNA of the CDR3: TGTGCCAGCAGCTCGGACAGCCCCTTCTCACCCCTCCACTTT.

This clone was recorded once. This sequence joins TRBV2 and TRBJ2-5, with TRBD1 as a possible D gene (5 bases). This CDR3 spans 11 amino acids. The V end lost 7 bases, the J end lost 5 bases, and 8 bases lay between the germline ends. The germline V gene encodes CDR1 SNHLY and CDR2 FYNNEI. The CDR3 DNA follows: TGTGCCAGCACTAGGGGTGAGACCCAGTACTTC. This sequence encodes CASTRGETQYF.

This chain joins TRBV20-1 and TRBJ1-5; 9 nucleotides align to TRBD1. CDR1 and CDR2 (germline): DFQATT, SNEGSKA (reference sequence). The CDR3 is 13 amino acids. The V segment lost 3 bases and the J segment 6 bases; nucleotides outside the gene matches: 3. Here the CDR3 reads CSASPGQGQPQHF. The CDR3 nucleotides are TGCAGTGCTAGTCCGGGACAGGGTCAGCCCCAGCATTTT.

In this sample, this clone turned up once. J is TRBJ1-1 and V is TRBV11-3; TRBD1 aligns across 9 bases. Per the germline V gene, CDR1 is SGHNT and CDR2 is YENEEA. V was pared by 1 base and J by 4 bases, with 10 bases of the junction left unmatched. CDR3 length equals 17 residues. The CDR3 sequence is CASSLVVTQGAGTEAFF. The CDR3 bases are TGTGCCAGCAGCTTAGTAGTAACACAGGGGGCGGGCACTGAAGCTTTCTTT. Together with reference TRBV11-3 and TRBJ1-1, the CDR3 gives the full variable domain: EAGVVQSPRYKIIEKKQPVAFWCNPISGHNTLYWYLQNLGQGPELLIRYENEEAVDDSQLPKDRFSAERLKGVDSTLKIQPAELGDSAVYLCASSLVVTQGAGTEAFFGQGTRLTVV.

The CDR3 DNA sequence: TGTGCCAGCAGCCATTCTACCTACGAGCAGTACTTC. It encodes CASSHSTYEQYF. The chain is built from TRBV3-1 (or the pseudogene TRBV3-2) and TRBJ2-7; D is unclear. The CDR3 is 12 amino acids. Germline V lookup: CDR1 LGHDT, CDR2 YNNKEL (reference sequence). Trimming cost V 3 bases and J 2 bases, with 5 bases left between them.